The 23 T cell receptor beta chains listed next were all sequenced from one sample in a study of follicular helper T cells after annual influenza vaccination. Method: immunoSEQ multiplex PCR; TCRdb's copy keeps in-frame clones and lacks some. The sample includes roughly 8,300 clones, 75% to 85% seen only once; the top ten take under 1.2%. The time point is: 2014-2015 season, pre-vaccination. The sequencing used CXCR5+ CD38- circulating T follicular helper cells from blood, collected on the day of influenza vaccination. Subset denoted: circulating Tfh, non-naive CD4+CXCR5+PD-1+ (ICOS+CD38+ or ICOS-CD38-). These receptors all stem from an adult who received the influenza vaccine.

This chain joins TRBV11-2 and TRBJ2-5, with 7 bases that match TRBD1. CDR3 length: 16 residues. V was clipped by 5 bases and J by 5 bases; unmatched bases: 14. The germline V gene has CDR1 SGHAT and CDR2 FQNNGV. The CDR3 coding sequence is TGTGCCAGCAGCACCGCTAGGGGGCGCGGAGTGGAGACCCAGTACTTC. Its translation: CASSTARGRGVETQYF.

This rearrangement joins TRBV2 to TRBJ2-7; 7 nucleotides line up with TRBD2. Germline CDR1 reads SNHLY; CDR2 reads FYNNEI. CDR3 size: 16 residues. V lost 4 bases to trimming and J lost 3 bases; unmatched junction nucleotides: 12. The CDR3 sequence is CASSGRPGGRGYEQYF. CDR3 nucleotides: TGTGCCAGCAGTGGCCGACCGGGGGGTCGTGGCTACGAGCAGTACTTC.

The chain links TRBV29-1 to TRBJ2-7; D is unresolved. CDR1 SQVTM and CDR2 ANQGSEA come from the germline V gene. The CDR3 runs to 13 residues. Trimming stripped 0 bases from V and 1 base from J, with 7 bases between. The CDR3 DNA reads TGCAGCGTTGAAGACTCTTGGTCCTACGAGCAGTACTTC. Its protein is CSVEDSWSYEQYF.

The rearrangement links TRBV2 to TRBJ2-3; 9 bases are shared with TRBD2. This CDR3 spans 16 amino acids. Germline values: CDR1 SNHLY, CDR2 FYNNEI. With 4 bases clipped from V and 1 base from J, the junction kept 6 bases outside the gene matches. For the CDR3, the DNA is TGTGCCAGCAGTGCTGCGACTAGCGGAGGCACAGATACGCAGTATTTT. It encodes CASSAATSGGTDTQYF.

The rearrangement joins TRBV6-5 to TRBJ2-3, with 8 bases aligning to TRBD1. This CDR3 contains 13 residues. Germline trimming cut 5 bases from V and 8 bases from J; bases unmatched to any gene: 6. In germline, CDR1 is MNHEY, CDR2 SVGAGI. The CDR3 nucleotides are TGTGCCAGCAGTCCCTCAACAGGGGGTACGCAGTATTTT. Residues: CASSPSTGGTQYF.

The genes are TRBV27 and TRBJ2-3; D call uncertain. Germline-derived CDR1 and CDR2 are MNHEY and SMNVEV (reference sequence). V was trimmed by 5 bases and J by 6 bases, leaving 15 bases between them. The length of the CDR3 is 14 residues. In nucleotides, the CDR3 is TGTGCCAGCAGTCCACCCCGAGGTTCGGATACGCAGTATTTT. It specifies CASSPPRGSDTQYF.

The chain carries TRBV16 and TRBJ2-2; the D gene is possibly TRBD2 (6 bases). Germline V lookup: CDR1 KGHSY, CDR2 FQNENV. The germline V and J ends were trimmed by 4 bases and 6 bases, with 12 bases remaining between them. This CDR3 spans 14 amino acids. The CDR3 region has the DNA TGTGCCAGCAGCCCCGATCGGGGGTCCGGGGAGCTGTTTTTT. As protein: CASSPDRGSGELFF.

The V and J genes are TRBV28 and TRBJ1-1; 8 nucleotides match TRBD1. The J segment lost 10 bases and the V segment lost 5 bases, leaving 12 bases of the junction unmatched. Germline CDR1 and CDR2: MDHEN and SYDVKM. This CDR3 spans 14 amino acids. The CDR3 spells CASSPGGKVVGAFF. CDR3 sequence (DNA): TGTGCCAGCAGTCCAGGGGGCAAAGTTGTGGGAGCTTTCTTT.

V is TRBV29-1 and J is TRBJ1-2; no clear D gene. V shed 7 bases and J shed 6 bases, with 18 bases lying between them. The CDR3 sequence is 13 residues long. The germline gives CDR1 SQVTM, CDR2 ANQGSEA. The CDR3 loop is CSAGDMGNDGYTF. In DNA, the CDR3 is TGCAGCGCCGGCGACATGGGGAACGATGGCTACACCTTC. Together with reference TRBV29-1 and TRBJ1-2, the CDR3 gives the full variable domain: SAVISQKPSRDICQRGTSLTIQCQVDSQVTMMFWYRQQPGQSLTLIATANQGSEATYESGFVIDKFPISRPNLTFSTLTVSNMSPEDSSIYLCSAGDMGNDGYTFGSGTRLTVV.

The V gene is TRBV28, the J gene TRBJ2-3, with D unresolved. This CDR3 is 14 amino acids long. The germline V gene has CDR1 MDHEN and CDR2 SYDVKM. V lost 5 bases, J lost 0 bases, and 9 bases lay in between. CDR3 nucleotides: TGTGCCAGCAGTCGCAGTAAAAGCACAGATACGCAGTATTTT. Its translation is CASSRSKSTDTQYF.

The chain joins TRBV7-9 to TRBJ2-2, with D perhaps TRBD1 (5 bases). V was clipped by 3 bases and J by 3 bases, with 11 bases between them. Germline loops: CDR1 SEHNR, CDR2 FQNEAQ (reference sequence). The CDR3 spans 15 residues. The CDR3 DNA is TGTGCCAGCAGCTTGACCGACAGATACACCGGGGAGCTGTTTTTT. It encodes CASSLTDRYTGELFF.

This chain joins TRBV2 and TRBJ2-2; 9 bases map to TRBD1. The CDR3 totals 15 residues. Unmatched junction bases numbered 8, after V lost 6 bases and J lost 6 bases. Germline V CDR1 and CDR2: SNHLY, FYNNEI. CDR3: CASRGGTGFAGELFF. CDR3 nucleotide sequence: TGTGCCAGCAGGGGTGGGACAGGGTTCGCCGGGGAGCTGTTTTTT.

V gene TRBV5-4 combines with J gene TRBJ2-7; a possible D gene is TRBD1 (6 bases). The CDR3 sequence is 13 residues long. Trimming shortened V by 4 bases and J by 3 bases, and 11 bases separated the two germline ends. In germline, CDR1 is SGHNT, CDR2 YYREEE (reference sequence). CDR3 sequence (DNA): TGTGCCAGCAGCCCACCGGACAGCTACGAGCAGTACTTC. Encoded protein: CASSPPDSYEQYF.

The J gene is TRBJ2-7, the V gene TRBV15; no clear D. V lost 2 bases, J lost 1 base, and 12 bases lay in between. There are 15 residues in the CDR3. Germline V CDR1 and CDR2: LNHNV, YYDKDF (reference sequence). CDR3 loop: CATSRFGEGSYEQYF. The CDR3 DNA reads as TGTGCCACCAGCAGATTTGGGGAAGGGTCCTACGAGCAGTACTTC.

The V and J genes are TRBV28 and TRBJ1-5; D unclear. This CDR3 is built from 12 residues. Germline assignment: CDR1 MDHEN and CDR2 SYDVKM. Trimming shortened V by 6 bases and J by 3 bases, and 6 bases separated the two germline ends. The CDR3 nucleotides are TGTGCCAGCAGGGGCTCCAATCAGCCCCAGCATTTT. Protein sequence: CASRGSNQPQHF.

This chain links TRBV29-1 with TRBJ2-7; D might be TRBD1 (5 bases). The CDR3 loop spans 11 amino acids. V lost 7 bases to trimming and J lost 0 bases, with 7 bases between them. The germline gives CDR1 SQVTM, CDR2 ANQGSEA. CDR3 sequence: CSATASYEQYF. The CDR3 coding sequence is TGCAGCGCGACAGCCTCCTACGAGCAGTACTTC.

The V and J genes are TRBV7-2 and TRBJ2-7; 7 bases are a match to TRBD2. Trimming at V came to 3 bases and at J to 2 bases, leaving 4 bases not matched to a gene. Germline lookup yields CDR1 SGHTA and CDR2 FQGNSA. This CDR3 has 14 amino acids. In DNA form, the CDR3 reads TGTGCCAGCAGCTTCCTCGGGGGGACCTACGAGCAGTACTTC. Translated, it gives CASSFLGGTYEQYF.

J is TRBJ2-2 and V is TRBV11-2; possible D gene TRBD2, 7 bases. The V end lost 3 bases, the J end lost 6 bases, and 23 bases lay between the germline ends. This CDR3 has 18 amino acids. CDR1 and CDR2 from the germline V gene are SGHAT and FQNNGV. CDR3 DNA sequence: TGTGCCAGCAGCTTGGGCTTATCGGGGGGCGCAGCTTCCGGGGAGCTGTTTTTT. Translation gives CASSLGLSGGAASGELFF.

This rearrangement joins TRBV5-6 to TRBJ2-1, with 16 positions matching TRBD2. Trimming removed 3 bases from V and 15 bases from J; junction bases left unmatched: 3. The CDR3 extends over 13 amino acids. CDR1 and CDR2 from the germline V gene are SGHDT and YYEEEE. The CDR3 sequence: CASSSGTSGGAFF. For the CDR3, the DNA is TGTGCCAGCAGCTCGGGGACTAGCGGGGGGGCGTTCTTC.

This clone was observed a few times. The CDR3 here is CASSSDRETEAFF. The CDR3, as DNA: TGTGCCAGCAGTTCAGACAGGGAAACTGAAGCTTTCTTT. This chain joins TRBV7-2 and TRBJ1-1; 7 positions match TRBD1. This CDR3 has 13 residues. Germline V gives CDR1 SGHTA, CDR2 FQGNSA. The V and J ends lost 6 bases and 5 bases, in that order; junction bases with no gene match: 6.

V is TRBV11-2 and J is TRBJ2-7; no clear D. Deletions cut 5 bases from V and 0 bases from J, with 2 bases between. The CDR3 has 11 amino acids. Germline V gene sequence: CDR1 SGHAT, CDR2 FQNNGV. In DNA form, the CDR3 reads TGTGCCAGCAGCCCCTCCTACGAGCAGTACTTC. It yields the protein CASSPSYEQYF.

This clone came up a few times. The chain has TRBV6-1 and TRBJ1-1, with D unclear. Trimming pared 6 bases from V and 0 bases from J, leaving 8 bases between. Looked up from germline, CDR1 is MNHNS and CDR2 is SASEGT. This CDR3 has 13 residues. CDR3 amino acids: CASSRTLNTEAFF. The CDR3 nucleotides are TGTGCCAGCAGCAGGACCCTGAACACTGAAGCTTTCTTT.

The chain combines TRBV2 with TRBJ2-3; D possibly uses TRBD1 or TRBD2 (5 bases each). The CDR3 has 14 residues. Germline V gene sequence: CDR1 SNHLY, CDR2 FYNNEI. Trimming cost V 6 bases and J 4 bases, with 14 bases left between them. DNA of the CDR3: TGTGCCAGCAGAGCCCAAAGGGACGCAGATACGCAGTATTTT. This translates into CASRAQRDADTQYF.